The rows below give T cell receptor beta chains drawn from one sample of a study of T cell responses to AZD1222 COVID-19 vaccine. Sequencing used immunoSEQ multiplex PCR; TCRdb keeps in-frame clones, though not all of them. The sample consists of around 160,000 clones, approximately 90% of them appearing once. Here the sequenced sample was peripheral blood, taken on day 0 of AZD1222 vaccination. The receptors here all came from an adult in good health. Each CDR3 is given with its conserved first and last residue. A D gene is named only where the DNA matches it firmly. Clone size, where shown, is once, few, many, or a class for clones that have expanded.

j_call v_call d_call clone_size cdr3_aa cdr3_nt
TRBJ2-1 TRBV4-2 TRBD2 . CASSQQTTSGGFEQFF TGTGCCAGCAGCCAACAAACGACTAGCGGGGGATTCGAGCAGTTCTTC
TRBJ1-2 TRBV5-1 . . CASSLGDGVEGYTF TGCGCCAGCAGCTTGGGAGACGGTGTCGAGGGCTACACCTTC
TRBJ2-2 TRBV2 TRBD1 . CASSRDRGRGELFF TGTGCCAGCAGTCGGGACAGGGGACGCGGGGAGCTGTTTTTT
TRBJ1-2 TRBV29-1 . . CSVELDLGYTF TGCAGCGTTGAGTTGGATCTTGGCTACACCTTC
TRBJ1-2 TRBV29-1 . . CSVLGPEGYGYTF TGCAGCGTTCTGGGACCAGAAGGCTATGGCTACACCTTC
TRBJ1-2 TRBV19 TRBD1 . CASSRQGYTSNYGYTF TGTGCCAGTAGTCGACAGGGATACACGAGTAACTATGGCTACACCTTC
TRBJ2-5 TRBV19 . . CASRGRGRWETQYF TGTGCCAGCCGGGGCCGGGGACGGTGGGAGACCCAGTACTTC
TRBJ1-2 TRBV28 . . CASRPDNGYTF TGTGCCAGCAGGCCCGATAATGGCTACACCTTC
TRBJ2-2 TRBV27 TRBD2 . CASRLAGGPVGELFF TGTGCCAGCAGATTAGCGGGAGGGCCGGTCGGGGAGCTGTTTTTT
TRBJ2-3 TRBV19 TRBD2 . CASSATSGAPTDTQYF TGTGCCAGTAGTGCGACTAGCGGTGCTCCCACAGATACGCAGTATTTT
TRBJ1-2 TRBV7-9 TRBD1 . CALVGQGLSYGYTF TGTGCCCTAGTGGGACAGGGGTTATCCTATGGCTACACCTTC
TRBJ2-5 TRBV5-1 TRBD2 . CASRRAGGPRETQYF TGCGCCAGTCGGCGGGCGGGAGGGCCTCGAGAGACCCAGTACTTC
TRBJ1-6 TRBV5-1 . . CASSLAEGSSPLHF TGCGCCAGCAGCTTGGCCGAGGGGAGTTCACCCCTCCACTTT
TRBJ2-7 TRBV7-2 . . CASSLMEGAPYEQYF TGTGCCAGCAGCTTAATGGAGGGGGCCCCCTACGAGCAGTACTTC
TRBJ2-6 TRBV7-3 TRBD1 . CASSISGTVSGANVLTF TGTGCCAGCAGCATATCCGGGACAGTCTCTGGGGCCAACGTCCTGACTTTC
TRBJ2-2 TRBV6-6 . few CASSFSYTGELFF TGTGCCAGCAGCTTTAGCTACACCGGGGAGCTGTTTTTT
TRBJ2-7 TRBV5-1 TRBD2 . CASSLGGTSGSSEQYF TGCGCCAGCAGCTTGGGTGGGACTAGCGGGAGTTCCGAGCAGTACTTC
TRBJ1-5 TRBV19 . few CASSIGGGSLRPQHF TGTGCCAGTAGTATTGGGGGAGGATCGCTACGGCCCCAGCATTTT
TRBJ2-1 TRBV6-1 . few CASSELVEGSYNEQFF TGTGCCAGCAGTGAGCTGGTAGAGGGATCTTACAATGAGCAGTTCTTC
TRBJ2-5 TRBV6-5 . . CASRRLEGGETQYF TGTGCCAGCAGGCGCCTTGAGGGTGGCGAGACCCAGTACTTC
TRBJ2-3 TRBV7-9 . . CASSLQTYRLDTQYF TGTGCCAGCAGCTTACAGACCTACCGGTTGGATACGCAGTATTTT
TRBJ1-4 TRBV4-2 TRBD1 . CASSQNRQGSGEKLFF TGTGCCAGCAGCCAAAACAGACAGGGTTCGGGTGAAAAACTGTTTTTT
TRBJ1-2 TRBV7-9 . . CASSLVAGPAYGYTF TGTGCCAGCAGCTTAGTAGCGGGGCCCGCCTATGGCTACACCTTC
TRBJ2-1 TRBV5-1 . . CASSFESRAFDEQFF TGCGCCAGCAGCTTCGAGTCCCGAGCGTTCGATGAGCAGTTCTTC
TRBJ2-1 TRBV7-2 . once CASSSKGNEQFF TGTGCCAGCAGTAGTAAGGGTAATGAGCAGTTCTTC
TRBJ1-2 TRBV5-1 . . CASSLGFSANYGYTF TGCGCCAGCAGCTTGGGATTTTCGGCTAACTATGGCTACACCTTC
TRBJ1-3 TRBV21-1 . . CASPKGAASSGNTIYF TGTGCCAGCCCCAAGGGGGCAGCTAGCTCTGGAAACACCATATATTTT
TRBJ2-7 TRBV27 . . CASSLLRQTWDRGQYF TGTGCCAGCAGTTTATTACGACAGACGTGGGACCGTGGTCAGTACTTC
TRBJ1-6 TRBV14 . . CASSQEPRPLHF TGTGCCAGCAGCCAAGAACCACGACCCCTCCACTTT
TRBJ2-5 TRBV11-2 TRBD1 few CASSRTGGQETQYF TGTGCCAGCAGCCGGACAGGGGGCCAAGAGACCCAGTACTTC
TRBJ2-7 TRBV28 TRBD1 . CASRGSGQGAHEQYF TGTGCCAGCAGAGGCTCAGGACAGGGGGCCCACGAGCAGTACTTC
TRBJ1-6 TRBV27 . . CASSSGIGVNNSPLHF TGTGCCAGCAGTTCGGGGATTGGGGTAAATAATTCACCCCTCCACTTT
TRBJ2-1 TRBV6-5 . . CASSSGNRLSYNEQFF TGTGCCAGCAGTTCCGGGAACAGGCTCTCCTACAATGAGCAGTTCTTC
TRBJ2-6 TRBV4-1 . . CASSQEMLRGIPSGANVLTF TGCGCCAGCAGCCAAGAGATGCTTAGAGGGATACCCTCTGGGGCCAACGTCCTGACTTTC
TRBJ2-7 TRBV19 . . CASSITGALHEQYF TGTGCCAGTAGTATTACGGGAGCACTCCACGAGCAGTACTTC
TRBJ1-4 TRBV24-1 TRBD1 . CATSDSDRGTNEKLFF TGTGCCACCAGTGATTCAGACAGGGGAACTAATGAAAAACTGTTTTTT
TRBJ2-1 TRBV7-9 . . CASSFSSNRDEQFF TGTGCCAGCAGCTTCAGTAGCAATCGCGATGAGCAGTTCTTC
TRBJ1-3 TRBV10-3 . once CAISQNTPTSGNTIYF TGTGCCATCAGCCAGAACACACCGACCTCTGGAAACACCATATATTTT
TRBJ2-1 TRBV2 TRBD2 . CASRFTSGSLNEQFF TGTGCCAGCAGGTTTACTAGCGGGAGTTTAAATGAGCAGTTCTTC
TRBJ2-1 TRBV11-3 TRBD2 . CASSLDGSGGDEQFF TGTGCCAGCAGCTTAGATGGAAGCGGGGGCGATGAGCAGTTCTTC
TRBJ1-4 TRBV6-5 TRBD1 few CASSLGQGGSEKLFF TGTGCCAGCAGTTTGGGACAGGGAGGATCGGAAAAACTGTTTTTT
TRBJ1-1 TRBV10-3 . . CAISPGKNEAFF TGTGCCATCAGTCCAGGGAAGAATGAAGCTTTCTTT
TRBJ1-1 TRBV7-3 . once CASSPDGANLNTEAFF TGTGCCAGCAGCCCGGACGGGGCGAATCTGAACACTGAAGCTTTCTTT
TRBJ1-2 TRBV14 . . CASSPDMRSYGYTF TGTGCCAGCAGCCCTGACATGAGGAGCTATGGCTACACCTTC
TRBJ2-1 TRBV3-1/TRBV3-2 TRBD1 once CASKGTGVDEQFF TGTGCCAGCAAGGGGACAGGGGTCGATGAGCAGTTCTTC
TRBJ2-7 TRBV12-3/TRBV12-4 . . CASSLTPGEQYF TGTGCCAGCAGTTTAACGCCGGGCGAGCAGTACTTC
TRBJ2-3 TRBV7-9 . . CASSRGGPDTQYF TGTGCCAGCAGCCGTGGCGGACCAGATACGCAGTATTTT